The clone carrying this TCR beta chain was seen a handful of times. Its antigen is still unknown. This sample is part of a study of CD8+ T cells in alopecia areata. Study-level background: Treatment comprised oral tofacitinib, 5 to 10 mg twice daily, in treated patients.

Broader study findings: On tofacitinib, scalp and blood still held many of the expanded lesional clones. Unlike in mice, where it was clearer, TCR sharing across patients was less clear, possibly HLA-related. One nonresponder leaves baseline CD8+ expansion's link to response uncertain.

Once RNA had been extracted, it was reverse transcribed into cDNA to act as the sequencing template. TCRdb keeps only in-frame clones here, not all; method: immunoSEQ multiplex PCR. The sample shows 15,000 to 20,000 clones, 50% to 75% of them seen only once. Noted treatment: oral pan-JAK inhibitor, 5-10 mg twice daily. Lesional scalp punch biopsies and peripheral blood came from alopecia areata patients. This TCR was recovered from a human donor with alopecia areata. The sequencing here drew on skin, taken at week 4, from a patient treated with tofacitinib.

DNA for the CDR3: TGCGCCAGCAGCGCCCGGGACAGGGGAACTGGCTACACCTTC. Translating it yields CASSARDRGTGYTF. The chain joins TRBV4-1 to TRBJ1-2; 10 bases are a match to TRBD1. CDR1 and CDR2 from the germline V gene are MGHRA and YSYEKL. There are 14 residues in the CDR3. V trimming: 5 bases; J trimming: 7 bases; junction bases outside the gene matches: 7.